The clone carrying this T cell receptor (beta chain) was seen a few times. Its antigen is still unknown. The source of the sample is a study of T-cell reconstitution after alpha-beta-depleted transplantation in children. Points from the study as a whole: About two months after transplant, alpha-beta T cells reportedly came from several hundred expanded graft clones. Newly made T cells mostly supplied T-cell counts and diversity one year after transplant.

The authors prepared the TCRbeta library with unique molecular identifiers. TCRdb independently ran MiXCR on the PCR reads; one entry per CDR3 protein. The sample has 900,000 or so distinct CDR3 sequences; roughly 16% are singletons. The germline CDR1 and CDR2 sequences are DFQATT and SNEGSKA (reference sequence). The CDR3 consists of 13 residues. V was pared by 2 bases and J by 3 bases, with 11 bases between. This receptor was identified in a male patient aged 10-17 years who had a stem cell transplant for acute lymphoblastic leukemia, so the T cells may come from the graft donor. The chain employs TRBV20-1 and TRBJ2-7; perhaps TRBD1 as D (5 bases). The material was PBMCs, mostly from graft donor cells, obtained 360 days after TCRalphabeta/CD19-depleted stem cell transplant. CDR3 nucleotide sequence: TGCAGTGCTAGATGGCTAGGGGTCTACGAGCAGTACTTC. This encodes CSARWLGVYEQYF.